Sequencing of this TCR beta chain was carried out in a study of blood T cell repertoires in COVID-19. Profiling relied on immunoSEQ multiplex PCR, and the TCRdb table lists in-frame clones only, not all of them. The table lists about 240,000 clones, about 80% of them singletons, with around 2% in the top ten. The sequence was obtained from a man in his thirties or forties who had recovered from COVID-19. The material sequenced was peripheral blood.

CDR3 bases: TGTGCCAGCAGCCAAGGAGCTAGCGGGGTAGGAGAGCAGTTCTTC. It encodes CASSQGASGVGEQFF. This chain uses TRBV3-1 (or the pseudogene TRBV3-2) with TRBJ2-1, with 9 nucleotides matching TRBD2. The CDR3 loop spans 15 amino acids. V shed 1 base and J 10 bases; nucleotides not matched to a gene: 8. Per germline, CDR1 LGHDT and CDR2 YNNKEL (reference sequence).